This TCR beta chain stems from a study of T cell responses to AZD1222 COVID-19 vaccine. Details on this clone: Its antigen is still unknown.

Study-wide findings and caveats: Sampled repertoires all dated from after the peak T cell response.

CDR3 size: 12 residues. Trimming shortened V by 6 bases and J by 4 bases, and 9 bases separated the two germline ends. Here immunoSEQ multiplex PCR was the method, and the copy in TCRdb shows in-frame clones only, minus some. The sample has approximately 140,000 clones, 92% seen once; the top ten hold over 4%. V gene TRBV12-3 or TRBV12-4 combines with J gene TRBJ1-2; possibly TRBD1 for D (5 bases). This receptor was identified in an adult who received the AZD1222 COVID-19 vaccine. Sequenced here: peripheral blood, sampled 28 days after the second AZD1222 dose. For the CDR3, the DNA is TGTGCCAGCAGGCCCGACAGCTATGGCTACACCTTC. This encodes CASRPDSYGYTF.